The 9 T cell receptor beta chains reported below all come from one sample, sequenced in a study of identical twins. Each CDR3 protein is one row after TCRdb ran MiXCR on the 5' RACE reads. This sample has around 1.7 million distinct CDR3 sequences, with about 32% found just once. What was sequenced was cord blood. The receptors derive from a newborn girl in good health.

This clonotype showed up just a few times. A read error may account for a junction end that differs from germline. The J gene is TRBJ2-1, the V gene TRBV20-1; TRBD2 is a possible D gene (5 bases). The CDR3 length is 16 residues. From germline, CDR1 is DFQATT and CDR2 SNEGSKA (reference sequence). The CDR3 region is CSASEKKAGSCNEQFF. CDR3 nucleotides: TGCAGTGCTAGCGAAAAGAAGGCGGGCTCCTGCAATGAGCAGTTCTTC.

The table lists this clonotype with a few counts. The genes are TRBV10-2 and TRBJ1-4; perhaps TRBD1 as D (6 bases). In germline, CDR1 is WSHSY, CDR2 SAAADI. This CDR3 is 15 amino acids long. Trimming took 3 bases from V and 4 from J, leaving 12 bases between them. The CDR3, as DNA: TGCGCCAGCAGTGACCCGGACAGTCATAATGAAAAACTGTTTTTT. Translation gives CASSDPDSHNEKLFF.

The V gene is TRBV28, the J gene TRBJ1-2; 7 nucleotides align to TRBD1. After removal of 2 bases from V and 7 bases from J, the junction contained 7 bases not matched to a gene. The length of the CDR3 is 14 residues. Germline CDR1 is MDHEN and CDR2 is SYDVKM. CDR3 nucleotide sequence: TGTGCCAGCAGTTTAAGGGGGCTCGAGGGTGGCTACACCTTC. It codes for CASSLRGLEGGYTF.

V and J are TRBV20-1 and TRBJ2-4; D uncertain. CDR3 length equals 12 residues. V was shortened by 6 bases and J by 3 bases, with 9 bases between the two germline ends. Germline V gene data show CDR1 as DFQATT and CDR2 as SNEGSKA (reference sequence). The CDR3 DNA is TGCAGTGCGAGGAAATACAAAAACATTCAGTACTTC. It encodes CSARKYKNIQYF.

This clonotype has a handful of counts. This rearrangement joins TRBV24-1 to TRBJ2-1, with 9 bases lining up with TRBD1. Germline lookup yields CDR1 KGHDR and CDR2 SFDVKD. The CDR3 has 18 residues. Germline trimming cut 5 bases from V and 3 bases from J; bases unmatched to any gene: 13. Here the CDR3 reads CATSGVGFTGQGYNEQFF. Written as DNA, the CDR3 is TGTGCCACCAGTGGTGTTGGATTTACGGGACAGGGCTACAATGAGCAGTTCTTC.

This chain joins TRBV5-1 and TRBJ1-5; TRBD1 is a possible D gene (5 bases). The CDR3 runs to 15 residues. Germline CDR1 reads SGHRS; CDR2 reads YFSETQ. Trimming cost V 4 bases and J 1 base, with 12 bases left between them. The CDR3 here is CASSLEGMSNQPQHF. The CDR3, as DNA: TGCGCCAGCAGCCTGGAGGGGATGAGCAATCAGCCCCAGCATTTT.

The V and J genes are TRBV7-9 and TRBJ1-2, with D uncertain. The germline V gene has CDR1 SEHNR and CDR2 FQNEAQ (reference sequence). V lost 1 base and J 8 bases, leaving 23 bases between the germline ends. The CDR3 covers 17 residues. The CDR3 protein is CASSLDGSEVRGEGYTF. For the CDR3, the DNA is TGTGCCAGCAGCTTAGATGGGTCAGAGGTGCGGGGTGAAGGCTACACCTTC.

This clonotype was counted between two and nine times. The V and J genes are TRBV7-9 and TRBJ2-7, with TRBD2 matching 9 bases. The germline CDR1 and CDR2 sequences are SEHNR and FQNEAQ (reference sequence). V was pared by 1 base and J by 0 bases, with 7 bases of the junction left unmatched. The CDR3 has 17 residues. The CDR3 loop is CASSLDLTSGYSYEQYF. Here the CDR3 DNA reads TGTGCCAGCAGCTTAGATCTTACTAGCGGGTACTCCTACGAGCAGTACTTC. The whole variable domain, remainder taken from reference TRBV7-9 and TRBJ2-7, is DTGVSQNPRHKITKRGQNVTFRCDPISEHNRLYWYRQTLGQGPEFLTYFQNEAQLEKSRLLSDRFSAERPKGSFSTLEIQRTEQGDSAMYLCASSLDLTSGYSYEQYFGPGTRLTVT.

This clonotype came up once. The rearrangement links TRBV2 to TRBJ1-1, with D maybe TRBD1 (6 bases). The germline V gene has CDR1 SNHLY and CDR2 FYNNEI. This CDR3 is 14 amino acids long. V lost 0 bases, J lost 8 bases, and 13 bases lay in between. The CDR3 region has the DNA TGTGCCAGCAGTGAAGCGCGGGGGCCTAAAGAAGCTTTCTTT. Its translation: CASSEARGPKEAFF.